The 4 T cell receptor beta chains below all came from one sample that was sequenced in a study of T cell repertoires in cytomegalovirus infection. TCRdb ran MiXCR on the reads and lists one entry per CDR3 protein. The table records 550,000 to 700,000 distinct CDR3 sequences, about 39% of them present only once. Their target antigens are unknown. This specimen was cultured PBMCs, taken from culture after CMV antigen stimulation. The receptors were sampled from a human donor in good health (CMV status not recorded). Some clones in this sample may be carry-over from other donors' samples.

Many counts were recorded for this clonotype. The rearrangement joins TRBV7-2 to TRBJ2-1; D call uncertain. The V end was cut by 2 bases, the J end by 13 bases, with 9 bases between. CDR3 length: 11 amino acids. Germline lookup yields CDR1 SGHTA and CDR2 FQGNSA. CDR3 coding DNA: TGTGCCAGCAGCTTAAGGGCTCTTCAGTTCTTC. It yields the protein CASSLRALQFF. Filled out from reference TRBV7-2 and TRBJ2-1, the complete variable domain reads GAGVSQSPSNKVTEKGKDVELRCDPISGHTALYWYRQSLGQGLEFLIYFQGNSAPDKSGLPSDRFSAERTGGSVSTLTIQRTQQEDSAVYLCASSLRALQFFGPGTRLTVL.

CDR3 in DNA: TGCGCCAGCAGTTTAAGACTAGCGGGGAGACCGAACACCGGGGAGCTGTTTTTT. This translates into CASSLRLAGRPNTGELFF. This chain links TRBV5-1 with TRBJ2-2; 11 bases match TRBD2. In germline, CDR1 is SGHRS, CDR2 YFSETQ. Unmatched junction bases numbered 9, after V lost 5 bases and J lost 0 bases. CDR3 length: 18 amino acids.

The genes are TRBV19 and TRBJ1-4; perhaps TRBD1 as D (6 bases). The V gene lost 6 bases and the J gene lost 15 bases, with 23 bases spanning the gap. Germline CDR1 LNHDA, CDR2 SQIVND (reference sequence). There are 14 residues in the CDR3. CDR3 protein: CASRDSAGGEMVFF. The CDR3 DNA reads TGTGCCAGTAGGGACAGCGCGGGAGGAGAAATGGTGTTTTTT.

This chain connects TRBV7-9 to TRBJ1-1; TRBD1 agrees at 7 bases. The J segment lost 0 bases and the V segment lost 4 bases, leaving 14 bases of the junction unmatched. The CDR3 runs to 18 residues. CDR1 SEHNR and CDR2 FQNEAQ come from the germline V gene (reference sequence). The CDR3 bases are TGTGCCAGCAGCTATTCCAAAGCAGGGGGAGTGATGAACACTGAAGCTTTCTTT. Amino acids: CASSYSKAGGVMNTEAFF.